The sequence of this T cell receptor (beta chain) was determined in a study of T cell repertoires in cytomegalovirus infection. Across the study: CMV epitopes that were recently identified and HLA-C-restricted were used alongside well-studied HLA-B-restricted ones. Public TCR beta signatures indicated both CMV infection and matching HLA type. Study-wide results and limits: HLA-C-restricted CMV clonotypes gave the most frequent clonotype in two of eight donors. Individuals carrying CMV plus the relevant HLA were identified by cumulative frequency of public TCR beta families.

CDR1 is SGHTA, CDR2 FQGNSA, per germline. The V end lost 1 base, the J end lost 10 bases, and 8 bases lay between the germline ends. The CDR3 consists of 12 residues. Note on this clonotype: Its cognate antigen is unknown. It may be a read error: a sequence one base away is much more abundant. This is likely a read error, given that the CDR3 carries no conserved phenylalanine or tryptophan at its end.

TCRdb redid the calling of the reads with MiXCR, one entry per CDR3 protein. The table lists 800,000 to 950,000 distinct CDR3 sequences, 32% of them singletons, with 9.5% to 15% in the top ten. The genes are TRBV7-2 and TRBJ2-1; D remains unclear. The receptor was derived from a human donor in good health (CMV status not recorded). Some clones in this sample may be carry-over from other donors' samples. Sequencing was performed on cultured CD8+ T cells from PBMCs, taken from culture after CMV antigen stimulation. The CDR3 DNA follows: TGTGCCAGCAGCTTAGACGAAGGGGAGCAGTTCTCC. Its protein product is CASSLDEGEQFS.